These T cell receptor beta chains were read from a single sample in a study of blood T cell repertoires in COVID-19. Generated by immunoSEQ multiplex PCR, the TCRdb table keeps only in-frame clones and is missing some. The sample has approximately 320,000 clones; roughly 85% are singletons. The specimen was peripheral blood. All receptors derive from a human donor in a cohort sampled during active COVID-19. Each CDR3 is given with its conserved first and last residue. A D gene is named only where the DNA matches it firmly. Some rows have no size entry. The others give once, few or many, or a class for an expanded clone.

>.|.|TRBV7-9|TRBJ2-3
TGTGCCAGCAGCCTAGGGGGGGGGCACACAGATACGCAGTATTTT
CASSLGGGHTDTQYF
>once|TRBD1|TRBV5-5|TRBJ1-1
TGTGCCAGCAGCATCCGGACAGGGAACACTGAAGCTTTCTTT
CASSIRTGNTEAFF
>.|.|TRBV12-3/TRBV12-4|TRBJ1-1
TGTGCCAGCAGACTGACTCTCGAAGCTTTCTTT
CASRLTLEAFF
>.|TRBD2|TRBV4-1|TRBJ2-1
TGCGCCAGCAGCCTCCAGGGTAGCGGGGGGGTCAATGAGCAGTTCTTC
CASSLQGSGGVNEQFF
>once|.|TRBV25-1|TRBJ1-2
TGTGCCAGCAGTGATTTGGACACTGCTAACTATGGCTACACCTTC
CASSDLDTANYGYTF
>.|TRBD1|TRBV7-8|TRBJ2-7
TGTGCCAGCAGACTATCGACAGGGAGCTCCTACGAGCAGTACTTC
CASRLSTGSSYEQYF
>.|TRBD2|TRBV9|TRBJ2-1
TGTGCCAGCAGCCCTCGTGGGGTAGCGGGGAAGAATGAGCAGTTCTTC
CASSPRGVAGKNEQFF
>.|.|TRBV7-2|TRBJ2-6
TGTGCCAGCAGCTTATTGGCAATCTCGGCCAACGTCCTGACTTTC
CASSLLAISANVLTF
>.|.|TRBV2|TRBJ1-1
TGTGCCAGCATTCCAACAAGTTACACTGAAGCTTTCTTT
CASIPTSYTEAFF
>.|TRBD1|TRBV3-1/TRBV3-2|TRBJ1-5
TGTGCCAGCAGCCAAGGGGGCAGGGGGAATAGCAATCAGCCCCAGCATTTT
CASSQGGRGNSNQPQHF
>.|.|TRBV5-6|TRBJ2-5
TGTGCCAGCAGCTTGTGGAGGGACGAGACCCAGTACTTC
CASSLWRDETQYF
>.|TRBD2|TRBV2|TRBJ2-5
TGTGCCAGCACCGGGGGACTAGCGGGGTTCGGAGAGACCCAGTACTTC
CASTGGLAGFGETQYF
>.|.|TRBV10-2|TRBJ1-1
TGCGCCAGCTCAGGACAGTCCGCGAACACTGAAGCTTTCTTT
CASSGQSANTEAFF
>.|TRBD1|TRBV6-5|TRBJ1-1
TGTGCCAGCAGAAACGGACAGGGGAGGTCTGAAGCTTTCTTT
CASRNGQGRSEAFF
>.|TRBD1|TRBV6-1|TRBJ1-2
TGTGCCAGCAGTGAAGGTGGACAGGCCTATGGCTACACCTTC
CASSEGGQAYGYTF
>.|.|TRBV23-1|TRBJ1-2
TGCGCCAGCACGGAGGGAAAGGGCTACACCTTC
CASTEGKGYTF
>.|TRBD1|TRBV20-1|TRBJ1-5
TGCAGTGCTAGCGGGGGACAGGGACAGCATTTT
CSASGGQGQHF
>once|.|TRBV6-1|TRBJ1-1
TGTGCCAGCAGTGACCGACGGAGAGGTGACACTGAAGCTTTCTTT
CASSDRRRGDTEAFF
>once|.|TRBV30|TRBJ2-7
TGTGCCTGGAGTGTGCAGGGGTTGAACGAGCAGTACTTC
CAWSVQGLNEQYF
>.|.|TRBV6-1|TRBJ2-7
TGTGCCAGCAGTGAACTGACAGGCGCCTCCTACGAGCAGTACTTC
CASSELTGASYEQYF
>few|TRBD2|TRBV29-1|TRBJ2-5
TGCAGCGGGGTAGCGGGGGGGCGCGAGACCCAGTACTTC
CSGVAGGRETQYF
>.|.|TRBV20-1|TRBJ2-1
TGCAGTGCTAGTAGGTTCGGGAACAATGAGCAGTTCTTC
CSASRFGNNEQFF
>.|TRBD2|TRBV2|TRBJ2-4
TGTGCCAGCAGTGAATTGGGAGGGGTAGCCAAAAACATTCAGTACTTC
CASSELGGVAKNIQYF
>few|.|TRBV7-9|TRBJ2-3
TGTGCCAGCAGCTCGGGTGGCGGGGCGGCAGATACGCAGTATTTT
CASSSGGGAADTQYF
>many|TRBD1|TRBV7-3|TRBJ1-5
TGTGCCAGCAGCACCCAGGGGGGTCAGCCCCAGCATTTT
CASSTQGGQPQHF
>.|TRBD2|TRBV10-1|TRBJ2-1
TGCGCCAGCAGTGAGCCACGGGGGGGCTCCTACAATGAGCAGTTCTTC
CASSEPRGGSYNEQFF
>.|TRBD1|TRBV3-1/TRBV3-2|TRBJ1-2
TGTGCCAGCAGCCTGGGAAGCAGGGGGAGGTTTGGCTACACCTTC
CASSLGSRGRFGYTF
>.|.|TRBV6-5|TRBJ1-6
TGTGCCACCAGGGGCAATTCACCCCTCCACTTT
CATRGNSPLHF
>.|.|TRBV24-1|TRBJ2-7
TGTGCCACCAGTGATGGACTGAGCTACGAGCAGTACTTC
CATSDGLSYEQYF
>many|.|TRBV6-4|TRBJ1-5
TGTGCCAGCAGAAAACAGGCTAATCAGCCCCAGCATTTT
CASRKQANQPQHF
>.|TRBD1|TRBV19|TRBJ1-2
TGTGCCAGTAGTATGGCAGGGGGCAATGGCTACACCTTC
CASSMAGGNGYTF
>.|TRBD1|TRBV3-1/TRBV3-2|TRBJ1-1
TGTGCCAGCAGCCAACAGGGGGGAAAAGCTTTCTTT
CASSQQGGKAFF
>.|TRBD1|TRBV29-1|TRBJ2-7
TGCAGCATTGTAAGGGGACAGGGGGCCTACGAGCAGTACTTC
CSIVRGQGAYEQYF
>.|.|TRBV19|TRBJ1-5
TGTGCCAGTAGTATATTGAGGGGGATTAGCAATCAGCCCCAGCATTTT
CASSILRGISNQPQHF
>.|.|TRBV2|TRBJ2-1
TGTGCCAGCAGCAGGGGCGCAAAGAATGAGCAGTTCTTC
CASSRGAKNEQFF
>.|.|TRBV5-1|TRBJ2-1
TGCGCCAGCAGCTTGGCCTCAGGGACTGGGAATGAGCAGTTCTTC
CASSLASGTGNEQFF
>.|.|TRBV24-1|TRBJ1-2
TGTGCCACCGGATCGACACGAGGCTACACCTTC
CATGSTRGYTF
>.|TRBD1|TRBV6-1|TRBJ1-3
TGTGCCAGCAGTGAGACAGGGACTGGAAACACCATATATTTT
CASSETGTGNTIYF
>.|.|TRBV2|TRBJ1-4
TGTGCCAGCAGTTCAGACAGATCTAATGAAAAACTGTTTTTT
CASSSDRSNEKLFF
>.|TRBD1|TRBV5-1|TRBJ2-4
TGCGCCAGCAGCCCCACGGGACAGGCGATTCAGTACTTC
CASSPTGQAIQYF
>.|.|TRBV6-5|TRBJ2-2
TGTGCCAGCAGTTACTCACAGGCGAACACCGGGGAGCTGTTTTTT
CASSYSQANTGELFF
>few|TRBD2|TRBV4-1|TRBJ2-7
TGCGCCAGCAGCCAAGACGACGGGGGGGCGCCTTACGAGCAGTACTTC
CASSQDDGGAPYEQYF
>.|.|TRBV7-9|TRBJ2-3
TGTGCCAGCAGCCCTCCGTTAGCTTCCACAGATACGCAGTATTTT
CASSPPLASTDTQYF
>few|TRBD2|TRBV5-1|TRBJ2-7
TGCGCCAGCAGTCCGACTAGCGGGGAGTCCTACGAGCAGTACTTC
CASSPTSGESYEQYF
>.|.|TRBV7-8|TRBJ1-1
TGTGCCAGCACCTCGAGGGTGTGGGGAAAGCCTGAAGCTTTCTTT
CASTSRVWGKPEAFF
>.|.|TRBV24-1|TRBJ2-1
TGTGCCACCAGTGACCAAGACGCGGGGCTAAGCTACAATGAGCAGTTCTTC
CATSDQDAGLSYNEQFF
>once|.|TRBV5-1|TRBJ2-2
TGCGCCAGCAGGTTAGCAGCCGGGGAGCTGTTTTTT
CASRLAAGELFF
>.|TRBD1|TRBV3-1/TRBV3-2|TRBJ1-3
TGTGCCAGCAGCCGAAAGAGACAGGGCCCCACCATATATTTT
CASSRKRQGPTIYF
>few|TRBD1|TRBV5-4|TRBJ1-6
TGTGCCAGCAGCTTGAACAGGGGTAATAATTCACCCCTCCACTTT
CASSLNRGNNSPLHF
>few|.|TRBV19|TRBJ1-2
TGTGCCAGTAGTATAGATCCGGGCCGGGGCAGGGGCGAAAAGGATGGCTACACCTTC
CASSIDPGRGRGEKDGYTF
>.|.|TRBV2|TRBJ1-6
TGTGCCAGCAGTGACACAGGGATTAGGACTGCACCCCTCCACTTT
CASSDTGIRTAPLHF
>.|.|TRBV30|TRBJ1-1
TGTGCCTGGAGCGTAACAGAGAACACTGAAGCTTTCTTT
CAWSVTENTEAFF